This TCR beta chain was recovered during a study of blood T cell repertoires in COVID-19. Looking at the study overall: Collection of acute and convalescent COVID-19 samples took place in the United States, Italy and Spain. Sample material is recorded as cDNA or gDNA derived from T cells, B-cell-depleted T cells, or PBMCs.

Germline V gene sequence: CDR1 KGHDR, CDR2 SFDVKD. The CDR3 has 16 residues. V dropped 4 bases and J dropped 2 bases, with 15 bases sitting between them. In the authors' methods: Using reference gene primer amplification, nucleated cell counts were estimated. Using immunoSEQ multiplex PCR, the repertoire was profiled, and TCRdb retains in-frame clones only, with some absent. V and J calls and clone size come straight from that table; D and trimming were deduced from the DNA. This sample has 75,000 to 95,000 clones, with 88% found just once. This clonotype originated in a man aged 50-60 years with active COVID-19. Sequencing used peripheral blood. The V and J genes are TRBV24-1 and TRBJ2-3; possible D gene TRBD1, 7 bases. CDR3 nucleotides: TGTGCCACCAGTGAGGCGGGACAGTTAGACACAGATACGCAGTATTTT. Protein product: CATSEAGQLDTDTQYF.